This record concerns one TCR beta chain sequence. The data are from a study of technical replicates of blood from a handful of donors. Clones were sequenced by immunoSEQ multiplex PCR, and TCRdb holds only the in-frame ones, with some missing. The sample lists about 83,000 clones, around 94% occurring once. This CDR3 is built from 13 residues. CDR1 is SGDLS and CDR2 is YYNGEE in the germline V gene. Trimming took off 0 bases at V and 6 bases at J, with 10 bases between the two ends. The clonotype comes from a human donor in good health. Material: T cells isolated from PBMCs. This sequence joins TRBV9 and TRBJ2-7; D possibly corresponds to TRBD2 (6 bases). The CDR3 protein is CASSVGEAGEQYF. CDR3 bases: TGTGCCAGCAGCGTAGGGGAGGCGGGCGAGCAGTACTTC.